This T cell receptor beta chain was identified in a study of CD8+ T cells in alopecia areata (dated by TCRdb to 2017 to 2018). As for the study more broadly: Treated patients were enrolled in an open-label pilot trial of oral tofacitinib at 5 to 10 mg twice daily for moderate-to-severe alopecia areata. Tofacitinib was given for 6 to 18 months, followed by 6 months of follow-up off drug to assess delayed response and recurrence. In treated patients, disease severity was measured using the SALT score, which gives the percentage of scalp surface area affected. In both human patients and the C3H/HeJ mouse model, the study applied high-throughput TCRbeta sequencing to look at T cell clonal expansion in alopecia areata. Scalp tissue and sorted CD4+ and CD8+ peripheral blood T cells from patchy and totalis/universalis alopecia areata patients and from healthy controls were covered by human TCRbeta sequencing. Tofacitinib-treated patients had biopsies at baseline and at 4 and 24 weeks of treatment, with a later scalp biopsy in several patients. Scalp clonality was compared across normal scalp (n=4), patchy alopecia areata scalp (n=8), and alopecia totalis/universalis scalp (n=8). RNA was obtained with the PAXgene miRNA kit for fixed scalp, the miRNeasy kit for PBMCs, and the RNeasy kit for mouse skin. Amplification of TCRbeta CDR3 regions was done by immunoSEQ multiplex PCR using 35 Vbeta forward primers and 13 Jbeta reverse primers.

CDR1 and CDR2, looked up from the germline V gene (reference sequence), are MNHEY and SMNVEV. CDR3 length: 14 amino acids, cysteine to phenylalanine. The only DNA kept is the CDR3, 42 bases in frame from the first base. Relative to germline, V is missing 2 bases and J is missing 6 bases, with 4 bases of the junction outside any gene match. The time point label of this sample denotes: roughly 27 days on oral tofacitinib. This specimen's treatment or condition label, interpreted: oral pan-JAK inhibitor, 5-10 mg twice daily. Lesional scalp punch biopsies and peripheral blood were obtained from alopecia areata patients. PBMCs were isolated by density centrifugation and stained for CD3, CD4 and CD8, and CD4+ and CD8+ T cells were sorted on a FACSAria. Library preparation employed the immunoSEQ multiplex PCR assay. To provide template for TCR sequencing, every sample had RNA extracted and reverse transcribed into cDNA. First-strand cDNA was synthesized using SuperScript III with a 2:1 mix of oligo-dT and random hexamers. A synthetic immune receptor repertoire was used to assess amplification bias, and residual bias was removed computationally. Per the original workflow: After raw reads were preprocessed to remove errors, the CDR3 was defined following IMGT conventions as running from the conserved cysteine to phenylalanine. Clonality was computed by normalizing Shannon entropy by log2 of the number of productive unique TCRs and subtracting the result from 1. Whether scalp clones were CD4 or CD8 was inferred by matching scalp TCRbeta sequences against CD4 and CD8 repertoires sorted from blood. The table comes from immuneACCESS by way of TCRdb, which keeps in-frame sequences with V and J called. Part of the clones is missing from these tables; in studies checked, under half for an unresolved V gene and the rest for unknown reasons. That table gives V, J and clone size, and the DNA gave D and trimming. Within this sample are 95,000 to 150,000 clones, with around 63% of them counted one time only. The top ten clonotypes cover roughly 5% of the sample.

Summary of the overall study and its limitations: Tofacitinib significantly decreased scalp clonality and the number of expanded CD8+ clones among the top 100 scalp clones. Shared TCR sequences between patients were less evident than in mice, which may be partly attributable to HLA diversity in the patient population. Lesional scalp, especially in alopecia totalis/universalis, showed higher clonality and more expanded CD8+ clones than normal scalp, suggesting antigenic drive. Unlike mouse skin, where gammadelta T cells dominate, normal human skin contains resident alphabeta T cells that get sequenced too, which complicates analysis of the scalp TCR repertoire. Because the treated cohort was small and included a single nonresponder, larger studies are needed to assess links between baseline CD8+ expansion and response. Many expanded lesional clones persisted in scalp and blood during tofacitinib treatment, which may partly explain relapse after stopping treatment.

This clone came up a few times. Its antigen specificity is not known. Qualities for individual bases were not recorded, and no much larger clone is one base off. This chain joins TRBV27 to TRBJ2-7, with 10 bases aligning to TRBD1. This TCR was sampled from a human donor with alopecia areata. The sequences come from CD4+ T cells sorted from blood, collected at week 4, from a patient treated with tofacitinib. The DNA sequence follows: TGTGCCAGCAGTTTAGGGACAGGGGAGGGCGAGCAGTACTTC. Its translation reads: CASSLGTGEGEQYF.